This TCR beta chain was profiled in a study of long-term antiretroviral therapy in people with HIV. Whole-study findings and limits: Against controls, HIV repertoires showed narrower ranges of CDR3 length.

This clone was seen a few times. The antigen remains undetermined. Version v3.0 of the immunoSEQ assay was performed at survey level. Method: immunoSEQ multiplex PCR; TCRdb's copy keeps in-frame clones and lacks some. The table has roughly 44,000 clones, over 90% seen once. The V gene lost 2 bases and the J gene lost 3 bases, with 13 bases spanning the gap. Germline V gene lookup returns CDR1 SQVTM and CDR2 ANQGSEA. The CDR3 has 14 residues. The input for sequencing was unsorted PBMCs, taken 3.7 years after starting antiretroviral therapy. The sequence was obtained from a woman aged 45-65 years with HIV. The chain uses TRBV29-1 and TRBJ1-2; the D is unclear. This CDR3 reads CSVEMQEPYYGYTF. CDR3 nucleotides: TGCAGCGTTGAAATGCAGGAACCCTACTATGGCTACACCTTC.